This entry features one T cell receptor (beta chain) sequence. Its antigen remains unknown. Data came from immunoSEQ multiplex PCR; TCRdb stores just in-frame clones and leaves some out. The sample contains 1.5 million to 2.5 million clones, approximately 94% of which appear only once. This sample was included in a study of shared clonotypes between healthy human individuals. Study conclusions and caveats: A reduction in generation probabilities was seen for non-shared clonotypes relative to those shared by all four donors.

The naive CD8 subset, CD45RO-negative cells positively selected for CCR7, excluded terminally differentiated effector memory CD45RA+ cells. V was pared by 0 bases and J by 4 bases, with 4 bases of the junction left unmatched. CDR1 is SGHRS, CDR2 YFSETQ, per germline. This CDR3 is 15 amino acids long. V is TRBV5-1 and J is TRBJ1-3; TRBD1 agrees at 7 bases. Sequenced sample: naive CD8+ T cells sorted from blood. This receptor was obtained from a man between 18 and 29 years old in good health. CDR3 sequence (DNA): TGCGCCAGCAGCTTGGACCAGGGGGAAGGAAACACCATATATTTT. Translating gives CASSLDQGEGNTIYF.